Below are 9 T cell receptor beta chains sequenced from a single sample in a study of patients and donors after allogeneic stem cell transplantation. TCRdb called the RT-PCR reads again in MiXCR, with one record for every CDR3 protein. The sample contains about 24,000 distinct CDR3 sequences, approximately 43% of which appear only once. The sample comprised blood, either unsorted or a sorted T cell fraction (not recorded which). Receptors originate from a human donor who was either an allogeneic HSCT recipient or a stem cell or donor lymphocyte infusion donor (not recorded which). It is not recorded whose cells these are; they may come from a transplant donor.

The V call is TRBV6-5, the J call TRBJ1-4; no definite D call. From germline, CDR1 is MNHEY and CDR2 SVGAGI. The CDR3 is 13 amino acids. V dropped 7 bases and J dropped 3 bases, with 9 bases sitting between them. Here the CDR3 DNA reads TGTGCCAGCACCCCCGGTCCTAATGAAAAACTGTTTTTT. Its translation is CASTPGPNEKLFF.

V is TRBV7-9 and J is TRBJ1-1; D perhaps matches TRBD1 (6 bases). CDR3 length: 14 residues. The V end lost 5 bases, the J end lost 4 bases, and 14 bases lay between the germline ends. The germline V gene encodes CDR1 SEHNR and CDR2 FQNEAQ (reference sequence). This chain's CDR3 is CASSKTGTFTEAFF. The CDR3 DNA follows: TGTGCCAGCAGCAAGACCGGGACATTCACTGAAGCTTTCTTT.

V gene TRBV24-1 combines with J gene TRBJ2-3; D is unresolved. Between the trimmed V and J ends, which lost 3 bases and 4 bases, there was a span of 13 bases. CDR1 KGHDR and CDR2 SFDVKD come from the germline V gene. The CDR3 has 15 amino acids. The CDR3 coding sequence is TGTGCCACCAGTGATGGACCTAGGTTGTCAGATACGCAGTATTTT. Its protein is CATSDGPRLSDTQYF.

J is TRBJ1-1 and V is TRBV6-6, with D perhaps matching TRBD1 (6 bases). CDR3 length equals 13 residues. CDR1 is MNHNY and CDR2 is SVGAGI in the germline V gene (reference sequence). V dropped 5 bases and J dropped 3 bases, with 10 bases sitting between them. DNA of the CDR3: TGTGCCAGCAGTGGTCAGGGGTACACTGAAGCTTTCTTT. Translated: CASSGQGYTEAFF.

The J gene is TRBJ1-2, the V gene TRBV25-1, with D possibly being TRBD1 (5 bases). This CDR3 has 13 amino acids. Looked up from germline, CDR1 is MGHDK and CDR2 is SYGVNS. Trimming stripped 0 bases from V and 8 bases from J, with 10 bases between. The CDR3 nucleotides are TGTGCCAGCAGTGAATATCCAGGGCAAGGCTACACCTTC. It is translated as CASSEYPGQGYTF.

The chain recombines TRBV20-1 with TRBJ1-6; D ambiguous. Deletions cut 3 bases from V and 6 bases from J, with 21 bases between. CDR3 length equals 17 residues. Germline V gene data show CDR1 as DFQATT and CDR2 as SNEGSKA (reference sequence). The CDR3 nucleotides are TGCAGTGCTAGGACCCCGATGTCAGGCGGACGTAATTCACCCCTCCACTTT. Its translation: CSARTPMSGGRNSPLHF.

The J gene is TRBJ1-5, the V gene TRBV5-6, with TRBD1 matching 7 bases. Germline lookup yields CDR1 SGHDT and CDR2 YYEEEE. Trimming cost V 4 bases and J 1 base; bases outside gene matches: 5. This CDR3 contains 15 residues. CDR3 nucleotides: TGTGCCAGCAGCCAGAAGACAGGGAGCAATCAGCCCCAGCATTTT. Its protein is CASSQKTGSNQPQHF.

The gene calls are TRBV28 and TRBJ2-1; D may be TRBD1 (6 bases). This CDR3 region has 12 residues. Trimming shortened V by 3 bases and J by 8 bases, and 8 bases separated the two germline ends. In germline, CDR1 is MDHEN, CDR2 SYDVKM. CDR3 loop: CASSFPGDEQFF. CDR3 in DNA: TGTGCCAGCAGTTTCCCAGGGGATGAGCAGTTCTTC.

This sequence joins TRBV6-5 and TRBJ2-7; 9 nucleotides line up with TRBD2. V lost 7 bases to trimming and J lost 2 bases; unmatched junction nucleotides: 6. This CDR3 has 14 residues. Per the germline V gene, CDR1 is MNHEY and CDR2 is SVGAGI. Written as DNA, the CDR3 is TGTGCCAGCATGCTAGCGGGAAGGCCCTACGAGCAGTACTTC. Translation: CASMLAGRPYEQYF.